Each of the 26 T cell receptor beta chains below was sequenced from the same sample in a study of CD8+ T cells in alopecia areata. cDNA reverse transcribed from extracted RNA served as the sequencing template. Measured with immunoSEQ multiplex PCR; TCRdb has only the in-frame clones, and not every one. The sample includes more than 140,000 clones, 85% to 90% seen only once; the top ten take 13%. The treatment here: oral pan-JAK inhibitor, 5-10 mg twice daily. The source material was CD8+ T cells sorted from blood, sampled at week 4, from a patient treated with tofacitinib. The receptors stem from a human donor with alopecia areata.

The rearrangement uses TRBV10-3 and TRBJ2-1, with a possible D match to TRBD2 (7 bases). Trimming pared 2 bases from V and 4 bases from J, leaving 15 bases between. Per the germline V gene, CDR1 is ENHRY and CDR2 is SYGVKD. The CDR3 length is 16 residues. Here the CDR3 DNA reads TGTGCCATCAGTGAGAGGGAGGGGGTACGGTACAATGAGCAGTTCTTC. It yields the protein CAISEREGVRYNEQFF.

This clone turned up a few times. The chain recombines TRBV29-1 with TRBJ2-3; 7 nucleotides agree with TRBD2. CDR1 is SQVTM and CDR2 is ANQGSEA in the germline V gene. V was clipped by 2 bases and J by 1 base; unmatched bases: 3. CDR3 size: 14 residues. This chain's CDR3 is CSVERTSGTDTQYF. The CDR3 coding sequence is TGCAGCGTTGAAAGGACTAGTGGCACAGATACGCAGTATTTT.

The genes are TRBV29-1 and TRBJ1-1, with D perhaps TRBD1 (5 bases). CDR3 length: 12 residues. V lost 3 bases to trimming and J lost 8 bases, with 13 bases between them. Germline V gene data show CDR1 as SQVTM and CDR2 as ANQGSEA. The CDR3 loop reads CSVESGPIEAFF. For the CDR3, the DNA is TGCAGCGTTGAGTCGGGGCCGATCGAAGCTTTCTTT. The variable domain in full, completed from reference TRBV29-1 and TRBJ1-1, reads SAVISQKPSRDICQRGTSLTIQCQVDSQVTMMFWYRQQPGQSLTLIATANQGSEATYESGFVIDKFPISRPNLTFSTLTVSNMSPEDSSIYLCSVESGPIEAFFGQGTRLTVV.

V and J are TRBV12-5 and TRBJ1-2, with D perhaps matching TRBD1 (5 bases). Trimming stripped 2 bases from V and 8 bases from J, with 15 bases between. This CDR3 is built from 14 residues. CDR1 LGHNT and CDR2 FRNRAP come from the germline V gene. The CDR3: CASGLLGGGWGYTF. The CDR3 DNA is TGTGCTAGTGGTTTGCTCGGGGGAGGATGGGGCTACACCTTC.

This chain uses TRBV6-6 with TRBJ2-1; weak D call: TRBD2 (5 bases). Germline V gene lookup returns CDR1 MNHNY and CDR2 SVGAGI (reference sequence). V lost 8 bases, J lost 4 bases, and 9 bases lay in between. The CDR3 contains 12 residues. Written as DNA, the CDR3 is TGTGCCAGCGGACTTATATACAATGAGCAGTTCTTC. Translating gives CASGLIYNEQFF.

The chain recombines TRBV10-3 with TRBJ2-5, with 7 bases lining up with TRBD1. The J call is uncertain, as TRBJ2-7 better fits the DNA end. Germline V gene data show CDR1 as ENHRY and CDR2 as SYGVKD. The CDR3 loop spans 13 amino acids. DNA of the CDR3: TGTGCCATCAGTGAGTCAGGGGGCGACGAGCAGTACTTC. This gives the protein CAISESGGDEQYF.

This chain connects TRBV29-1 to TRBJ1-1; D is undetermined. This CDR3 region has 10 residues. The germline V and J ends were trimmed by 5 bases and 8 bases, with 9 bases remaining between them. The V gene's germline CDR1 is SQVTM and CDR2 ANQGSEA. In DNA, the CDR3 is TGCAGCGTTATAGACGGAGAAGCTTTCTTT. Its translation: CSVIDGEAFF.

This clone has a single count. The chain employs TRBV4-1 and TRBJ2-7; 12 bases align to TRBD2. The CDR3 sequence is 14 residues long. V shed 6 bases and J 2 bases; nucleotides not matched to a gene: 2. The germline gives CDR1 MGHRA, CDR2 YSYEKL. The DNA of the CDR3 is TGCGCCAGCAGTCTAGCGGGGGGGACCTACGAGCAGTACTTC. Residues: CASSLAGGTYEQYF.

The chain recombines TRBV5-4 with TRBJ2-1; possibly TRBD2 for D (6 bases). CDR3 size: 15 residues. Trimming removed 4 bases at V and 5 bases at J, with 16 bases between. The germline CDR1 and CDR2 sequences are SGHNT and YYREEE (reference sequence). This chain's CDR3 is CASSTTWSGDNEQFF. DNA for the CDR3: TGTGCCAGCAGCACAACTTGGTCGGGGGACAATGAGCAGTTCTTC.

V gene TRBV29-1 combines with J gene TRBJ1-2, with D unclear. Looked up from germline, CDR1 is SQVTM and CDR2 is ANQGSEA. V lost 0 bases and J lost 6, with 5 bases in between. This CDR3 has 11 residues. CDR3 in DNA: TGCAGCGTTGAAGAACAGAATGGCTACACCTTC. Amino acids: CSVEEQNGYTF.

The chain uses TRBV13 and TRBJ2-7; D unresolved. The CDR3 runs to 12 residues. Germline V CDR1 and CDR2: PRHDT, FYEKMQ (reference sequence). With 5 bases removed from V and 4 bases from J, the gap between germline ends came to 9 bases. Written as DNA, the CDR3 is TGTGCCAGCAGCCCTAAGCTTTACGAGCAGTACTTC. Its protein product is CASSPKLYEQYF.

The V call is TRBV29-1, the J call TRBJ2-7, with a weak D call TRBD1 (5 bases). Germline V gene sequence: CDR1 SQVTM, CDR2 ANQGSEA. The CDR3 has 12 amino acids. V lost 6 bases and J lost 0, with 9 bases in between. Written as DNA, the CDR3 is TGCAGCGTAGAGGACAACTCCTACGAGCAGTACTTC. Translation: CSVEDNSYEQYF.

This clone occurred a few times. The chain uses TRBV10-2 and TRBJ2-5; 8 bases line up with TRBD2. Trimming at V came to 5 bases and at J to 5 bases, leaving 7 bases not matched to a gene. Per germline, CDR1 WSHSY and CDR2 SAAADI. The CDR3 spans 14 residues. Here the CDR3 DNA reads TGCGCCAGCAGTCCGAGCGGGAGAGGCGAGACCCAGTACTTC. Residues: CASSPSGRGETQYF.

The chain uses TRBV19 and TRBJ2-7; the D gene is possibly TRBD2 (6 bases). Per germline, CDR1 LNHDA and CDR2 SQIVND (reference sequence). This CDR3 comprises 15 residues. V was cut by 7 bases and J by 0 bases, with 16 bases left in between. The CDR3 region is CASTPGLATSYEQYF. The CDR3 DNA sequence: TGTGCCAGTACCCCGGGACTTGCGACCTCCTACGAGCAGTACTTC.

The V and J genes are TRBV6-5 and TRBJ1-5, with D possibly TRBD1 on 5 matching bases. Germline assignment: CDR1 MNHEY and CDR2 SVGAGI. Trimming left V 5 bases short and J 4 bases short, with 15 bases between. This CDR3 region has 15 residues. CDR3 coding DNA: TGTGCCAGCAGTACCGACGGGACTCCGAATCAGCCCCAGCATTTT. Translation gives CASSTDGTPNQPQHF.

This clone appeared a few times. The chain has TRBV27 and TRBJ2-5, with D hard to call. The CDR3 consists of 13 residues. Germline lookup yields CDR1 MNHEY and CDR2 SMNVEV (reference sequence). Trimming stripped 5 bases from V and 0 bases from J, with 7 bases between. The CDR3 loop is CASSLKYQETQYF. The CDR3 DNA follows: TGTGCCAGCAGTCTAAAGTACCAAGAGACCCAGTACTTC.

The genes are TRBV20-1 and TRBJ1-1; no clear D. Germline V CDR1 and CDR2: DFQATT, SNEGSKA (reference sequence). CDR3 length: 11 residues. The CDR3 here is CSHIAVTEAFF. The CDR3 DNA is TGCAGCCACATCGCAGTCACTGAAGCTTTCTTT.

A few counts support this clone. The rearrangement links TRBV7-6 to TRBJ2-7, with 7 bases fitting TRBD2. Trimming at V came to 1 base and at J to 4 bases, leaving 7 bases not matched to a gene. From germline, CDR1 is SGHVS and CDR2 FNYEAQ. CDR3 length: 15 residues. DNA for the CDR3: TGTGCCAGCAGCTTAGAGGCAGGGAGGGGTTACGAGCAGTACTTC. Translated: CASSLEAGRGYEQYF. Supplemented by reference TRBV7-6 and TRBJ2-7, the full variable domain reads GAGVSQSPRYKVTKRGQDVALRCDPISGHVSLYWYRQALGQGPEFLTYFNYEAQQDKSGLPNDRFSAERPEGSISTLTIQRTEQRDSAMYRCASSLEAGRGYEQYFGPGTRLTVT.

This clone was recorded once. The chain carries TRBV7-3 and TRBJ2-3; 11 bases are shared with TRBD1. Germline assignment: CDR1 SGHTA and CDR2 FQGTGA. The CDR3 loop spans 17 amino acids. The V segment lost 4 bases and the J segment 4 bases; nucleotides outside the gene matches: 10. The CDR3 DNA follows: TGTGCCAGCAGCTCCGAAGGACAGGGGGCCCGGGCAGATACGCAGTATTTT. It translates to CASSSEGQGARADTQYF.

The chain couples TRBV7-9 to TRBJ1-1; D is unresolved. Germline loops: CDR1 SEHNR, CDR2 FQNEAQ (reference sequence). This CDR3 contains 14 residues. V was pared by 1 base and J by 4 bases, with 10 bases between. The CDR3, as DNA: TGTGCCAGCAGCTTAGAATCTGTGGGCACTGAAGCTTTCTTT. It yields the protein CASSLESVGTEAFF.

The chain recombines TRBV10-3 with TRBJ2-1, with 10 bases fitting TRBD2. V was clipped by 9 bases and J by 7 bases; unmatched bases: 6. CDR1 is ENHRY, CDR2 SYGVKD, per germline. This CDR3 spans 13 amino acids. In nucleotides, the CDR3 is TGTGCCATATCAGCGGGAGGGGGTAATGAGCAGTTCTTC. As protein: CAISAGGGNEQFF.

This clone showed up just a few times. This chain's CDR3 is CASLSRAGETQYF. CDR3 nucleotide sequence: TGTGCCAGCCTCTCCAGGGCGGGGGAGACCCAGTACTTC. The rearrangement uses TRBV7-9 and TRBJ2-5; possible D gene TRBD2, 6 bases. The germline V and J ends were trimmed by 8 bases and 5 bases, with 15 bases remaining between them. Germline V gene lookup returns CDR1 SEHNR and CDR2 FQNEAQ (reference sequence). The CDR3 loop spans 13 amino acids.

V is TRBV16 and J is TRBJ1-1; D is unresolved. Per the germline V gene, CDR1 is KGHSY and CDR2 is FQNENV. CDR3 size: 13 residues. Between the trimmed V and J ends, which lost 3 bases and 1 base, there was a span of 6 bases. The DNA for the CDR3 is TGTGCCAGCAGCCAGGGGAGGAACACTGAAGCTTTCTTT. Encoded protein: CASSQGRNTEAFF. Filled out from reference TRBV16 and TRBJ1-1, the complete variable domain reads GEEVAQTPKHLVRGEGQKAKLYCAPIKGHSYVFWYQQVLKNEFKFLISFQNENVFDETGMPKERFSAKCLPNSPCSLEIQATKLEDSAVYFCASSQGRNTEAFFGQGTRLTVV.

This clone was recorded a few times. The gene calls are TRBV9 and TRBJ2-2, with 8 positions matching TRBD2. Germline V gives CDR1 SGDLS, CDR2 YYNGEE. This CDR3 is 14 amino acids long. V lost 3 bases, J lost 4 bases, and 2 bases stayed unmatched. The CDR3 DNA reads TGTGCCAGCAGCGCCAGCGGGAGCACCGGGGAGCTGTTTTTT. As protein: CASSASGSTGELFF.

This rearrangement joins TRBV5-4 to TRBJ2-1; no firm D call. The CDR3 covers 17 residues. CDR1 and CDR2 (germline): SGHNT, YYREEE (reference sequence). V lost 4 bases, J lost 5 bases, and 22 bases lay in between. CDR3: CASSPSLSFSLNNEQFF. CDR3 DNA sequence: TGTGCCAGCAGCCCTAGTCTTTCGTTTTCACTGAACAATGAGCAGTTCTTC.

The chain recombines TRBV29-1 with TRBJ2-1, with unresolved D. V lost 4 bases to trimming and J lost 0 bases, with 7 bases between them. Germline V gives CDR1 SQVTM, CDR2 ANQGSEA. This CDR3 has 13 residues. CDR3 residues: CSVGSSSYNEQFF. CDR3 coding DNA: TGCAGCGTTGGGTCTAGCTCCTACAATGAGCAGTTCTTC.